This is a list of T cell receptor beta chains from one sample in a study of blood T cell repertoires in COVID-19. Method: immunoSEQ multiplex PCR; TCRdb's copy keeps in-frame clones and lacks some. The data hold 85,000 to 120,000 clones, with roughly 86% observed a single time. Sample: peripheral blood. Receptors originate from a man aged 45-60 years with active or convalescent COVID-19. Both conserved end residues are part of each CDR3. The D gene is left open where the match is weak. Expanded clones get a size class; other rows say once, few or many, or leave the size out.

J gene: TRBJ2-5
V gene: TRBV18
D gene: .
clone size: once
CDR3 DNA: TGTGCCAGCTCACCGACAGCGGGCCAAGAGACCCAGTACTTC
CDR3 protein: CASSPTAGQETQYF

J gene: TRBJ1-5
V gene: TRBV12-3/TRBV12-4
D gene: .
clone size: .
CDR3 DNA: TGTGCCAGCAGTTTGCAGGGCTATCAGCCCCAGCATTTT
CDR3 protein: CASSLQGYQPQHF

J gene: TRBJ2-1
V gene: TRBV19
D gene: .
clone size: .
CDR3 DNA: TGTGCCAGTAGTGGGTCGGGGGTGAACAATGAGCAGTTCTTC
CDR3 protein: CASSGSGVNNEQFF

J gene: TRBJ2-2
V gene: TRBV6-5
D gene: .
clone size: .
CDR3 DNA: TGTGCCAGCAGTTACGGGGGCACCAGAACCGGGGAGCTGTTTTTT
CDR3 protein: CASSYGGTRTGELFF

J gene: TRBJ1-3
V gene: TRBV28
D gene: .
clone size: few
CDR3 DNA: TGTGCCAGCAGTTTAAACGGTCCTGGAAACACCATATATTTT
CDR3 protein: CASSLNGPGNTIYF

J gene: TRBJ2-2
V gene: TRBV10-2
D gene: .
clone size: .
CDR3 DNA: TGCGCCAGCGGACAGAGTGGGTCCGGGGAGCTGTTTTTT
CDR3 protein: CASGQSGSGELFF

J gene: TRBJ2-5
V gene: TRBV14
D gene: .
clone size: once
CDR3 DNA: TGTGCCAGCAGCCAAGGGCAGGGTGCCTTCCAAGAGACCCAGTACTTC
CDR3 protein: CASSQGQGAFQETQYF

J gene: TRBJ1-5
V gene: TRBV6-2/TRBV6-3
D gene: .
clone size: .
CDR3 DNA: TGTGCCAGCAGTGTTTCTTGGAGTAGGTTCCAGCCCCAGCATTTT
CDR3 protein: CASSVSWSRFQPQHF

J gene: TRBJ2-2
V gene: TRBV19
D gene: .
clone size: .
CDR3 DNA: TGTGCCAGTAGTATAATTTTCCTGAACACCGGGGAGCTGTTTTTT
CDR3 protein: CASSIIFLNTGELFF

J gene: TRBJ2-1
V gene: TRBV20-1
D gene: TRBD2
clone size: .
CDR3 DNA: TGCAGTGCTAGTATACCCATCCTAGCGGGGGCGGAGCAGTTCTTC
CDR3 protein: CSASIPILAGAEQFF

J gene: TRBJ2-1
V gene: TRBV7-2
D gene: .
clone size: .
CDR3 DNA: TGTGCCAGCAGCTACCGTGGAGTGAGCTCCTACAATGAGCAGTTCTTC
CDR3 protein: CASSYRGVSSYNEQFF